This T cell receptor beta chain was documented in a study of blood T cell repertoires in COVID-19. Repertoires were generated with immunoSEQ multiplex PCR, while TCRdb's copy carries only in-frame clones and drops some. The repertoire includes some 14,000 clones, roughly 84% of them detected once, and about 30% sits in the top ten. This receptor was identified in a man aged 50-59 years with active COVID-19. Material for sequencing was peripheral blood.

CDR3 amino acids: CAISEREMTGRFVPQHF. DNA for the CDR3: TGTGCCATCAGTGAGAGGGAAATGACAGGGCGGTTTGTCCCCCAGCATTTT. The J gene is TRBJ1-5, the V gene TRBV10-3, with 7 bases matching TRBD1. Germline loops: CDR1 ENHRY, CDR2 SYGVKD. Trimming removed 2 bases from V and 10 bases from J; junction bases left unmatched: 17. The CDR3 has 17 residues.